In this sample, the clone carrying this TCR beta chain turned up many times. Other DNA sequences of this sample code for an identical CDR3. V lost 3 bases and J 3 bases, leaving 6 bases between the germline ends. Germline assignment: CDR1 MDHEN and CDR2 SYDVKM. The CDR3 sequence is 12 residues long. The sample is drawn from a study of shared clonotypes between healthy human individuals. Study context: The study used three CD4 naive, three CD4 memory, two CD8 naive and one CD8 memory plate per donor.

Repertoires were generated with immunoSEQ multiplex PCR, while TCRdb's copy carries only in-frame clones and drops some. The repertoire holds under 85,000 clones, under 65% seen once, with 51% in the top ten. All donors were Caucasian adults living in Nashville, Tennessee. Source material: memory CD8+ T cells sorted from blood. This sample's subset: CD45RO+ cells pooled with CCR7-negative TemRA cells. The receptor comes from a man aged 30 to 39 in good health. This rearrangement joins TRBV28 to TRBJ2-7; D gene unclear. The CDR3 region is CASSLLNYEQYF. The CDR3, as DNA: TGTGCCAGCAGTTTGTTAAACTACGAGCAGTACTTC. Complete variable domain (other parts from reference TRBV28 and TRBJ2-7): DVKVTQSSRYLVKRTGEKVFLECVQDMDHENMFWYRQDPGLGLRLIYFSYDVKMKEKGDIPEGYSVSREKKERFSLILESASTNQTSMYLCASSLLNYEQYFGPGTRLTVT.